Listed here are 14 T cell receptor beta chains from one sample, sequenced in a study of cytomegalovirus exposure and HLA in healthy donors. The PCR ran on 60 Vbeta and 13 Jbeta primers. Produced via immunoSEQ multiplex PCR; TCRdb's table is partial and in-frame only. The profile covers 150,000 to 200,000 clones, with under 85% appearing a single time and over 3% taken by the ten largest. Specimen: PBMCs. The source of these receptors is a female donor in good health and CMV-seronegative.

This clone was counted between two and nine times. The gene calls are TRBV19 and TRBJ2-2; TRBD2 agrees at 12 bases. Trimming removed 3 bases from V and 7 bases from J; junction bases left unmatched: 6. The V gene's germline CDR1 is LNHDA and CDR2 SQIVND (reference sequence). CDR3 length: 16 amino acids. The CDR3, as DNA: TGTGCCAGTAGTATTCCTAGCGGGGGGGCCGGCGGGGAGCTGTTTTTT. This translates into CASSIPSGGAGGELFF.

This chain joins TRBV28 and TRBJ1-2; D is uncertain. The V end lost 6 bases, the J end lost 3 bases, and 14 bases lay between the germline ends. CDR3 length: 14 amino acids. Germline CDR1 and CDR2: MDHEN and SYDVKM. The CDR3 here is CASSPAGADYGYTF. CDR3 nucleotides: TGTGCCAGCAGCCCGGCCGGCGCGGACTATGGCTACACCTTC.

The chain uses TRBV19 and TRBJ1-1; 7 bases agree with TRBD1. The CDR3 extends over 15 amino acids. V lost 5 bases and J lost 4; bases outside the gene matches: 10. In germline, CDR1 is LNHDA, CDR2 SQIVND (reference sequence). CDR3 DNA: TGTGCCAGTAGTTCCGCTTACAGGGGAGGCACTGAAGCTTTCTTT. Encoded protein: CASSSAYRGGTEAFF. The full variable domain, completed using reference TRBV19 and TRBJ1-1, is DGGITQSPKYLFRKEGQNVTLSCEQNLNHDAMYWYRQDPGQGLRLIYYSQIVNDFQKGDIAEGYSVSREKKESFPLTVTSAQKNPTAFYLCASSSAYRGGTEAFFGQGTRLTVV.

The rearrangement uses TRBV11-3 and TRBJ2-2; TRBD1 agrees at 7 bases. The V gene's germline CDR1 is SGHNT and CDR2 YENEEA. The length of the CDR3 is 13 residues. With 4 bases clipped from V and 8 bases from J, the junction kept 4 bases outside the gene matches. The CDR3 spells CASSSIRGGELFF. Here the CDR3 DNA reads TGTGCCAGCAGCTCAATCAGGGGGGGGGAGCTGTTTTTT.

The chain joins TRBV15 to TRBJ2-7; TRBD1 matches at 7 bases. The CDR3 covers 17 residues. CDR1 and CDR2 from the germline V gene are LNHNV and YYDKDF (reference sequence). V lost 1 base and J lost 2; bases outside the gene matches: 11. The CDR3 DNA reads TGTGCCACCAGCAGAGGCCCCTCTCAGGGGGACCCCTACGAGCAGTACTTC. It encodes CATSRGPSQGDPYEQYF.

This chain links TRBV11-1 with TRBJ2-7; TRBD1 matches at 11 bases. The germline V gene encodes CDR1 SGHAT and CDR2 FQDESV (reference sequence). V dropped 6 bases and J dropped 1; count of bases not matched to a gene: 2. This CDR3 comprises 14 residues. This CDR3 is CASRGQGGSYEQYF. DNA for the CDR3: TGTGCCAGCAGGGGACAGGGGGGGTCCTACGAGCAGTACTTC. Combining the CDR3 with reference TRBV11-1 and TRBJ2-7 gives the whole variable domain EAEVAQSPRYKITEKSQAVAFWCDPISGHATLYWYRQILGQGPELLVQFQDESVVDDSQLPKDRFSAERLKGVDSTLKIQPAELGDSAMYLCASRGQGGSYEQYFGPGTRLTVT.

The chain links TRBV4-3 to TRBJ2-1; 7 nucleotides line up with TRBD2. The CDR3 is 15 amino acids. V lost 0 bases to trimming and J lost 9 bases; unmatched junction nucleotides: 8. Germline CDR1 is LGHNA and CDR2 is YSLEER. The chain's CDR3 is CASSQDGAGLGEQFF. CDR3 coding DNA: TGCGCCAGCAGCCAAGATGGAGCGGGGTTGGGTGAGCAGTTCTTC.

The rearrangement links TRBV19 to TRBJ2-5; 11 positions match TRBD2. Per germline, CDR1 LNHDA and CDR2 SQIVND (reference sequence). Losses at the gene ends were 1 base for V and 7 bases for J; bases not matched to a gene: 5. The CDR3 consists of 15 residues. The DNA of the CDR3 is TGTGCCAGTAGTATAGCACTAGCGGGAGCCGCGACCCAGTACTTC. It codes for CASSIALAGAATQYF.

The chain combines TRBV6-6 with TRBJ2-7, with D uncertain. Trimming stripped 2 bases from V and 3 bases from J, with 11 bases between. Germline CDR1 MNHNY, CDR2 SVGAGI (reference sequence). CDR3 length: 14 residues. The CDR3 sequence: CASSYKGDVYEQYF. CDR3 bases: TGTGCCAGCAGTTACAAAGGAGACGTCTACGAGCAGTACTTC.

The V gene is TRBV6-5, the J gene TRBJ1-1; possibly TRBD1 for D (6 bases). V gave up 4 bases and J gave up 3 bases, with 9 bases separating them. The CDR3 sequence is 13 residues long. From germline, CDR1 is MNHEY and CDR2 SVGAGI. The chain's CDR3 is CASSFDRYTEAFF. CDR3 DNA sequence: TGTGCCAGCAGTTTCGACAGGTACACTGAAGCTTTCTTT.

Here the CDR3 DNA reads TGTGCCATCAAACCCGGGGGATCGTGGACTGAAGCTTTCTTT. Translating it yields CAIKPGGSWTEAFF. The V gene is TRBV19, the J gene TRBJ1-1, with D possibly matching TRBD1 (5 bases). V dropped 10 bases and J dropped 5 bases, with 20 bases sitting between them. Germline V CDR1 and CDR2: LNHDA, SQIVND (reference sequence). The CDR3 has 14 amino acids.

The chain links TRBV27 to TRBJ1-2; D ambiguous. The germline V gene has CDR1 MNHEY and CDR2 SMNVEV (reference sequence). Deletions cut 6 bases from V and 3 bases from J, with 17 bases between. The CDR3 loop spans 15 amino acids. CDR3 sequence: CASSSQSGGHYGYTF. The DNA for the CDR3 is TGTGCCAGCAGCTCACAATCAGGAGGGCACTATGGCTACACCTTC.

The CDR3 nucleotides are TGTGCCAGCAGCCGCCAGGGTAGCAATCAGCCCCAGCATTTT. It specifies CASSRQGSNQPQHF. The chain uses TRBV7-2 and TRBJ1-5, with TRBD1 as a possible D gene (5 bases). Germline CDR1 is SGHTA and CDR2 is FQGNSA. The germline V and J ends were trimmed by 5 bases and 0 bases, with 8 bases remaining between them. This CDR3 is built from 14 residues.

J is TRBJ2-5 and V is TRBV11-2; TRBD2 is a possible D gene (5 bases). The V gene's germline CDR1 is SGHAT and CDR2 FQNNGV. The CDR3 covers 13 residues. V lost 5 bases and J 1 base, leaving 8 bases between the germline ends. CDR3 DNA sequence: TGTGCCAGCAGCGCCGGACTCCAAGAGACCCAGTACTTC. Translating it yields CASSAGLQETQYF.